Given below is one T cell receptor (beta chain) in context. Its antigen is still unknown. The sample holds no much larger clone one base away, and base qualities are not on file. This sample is part of a study of shared clonotypes between healthy human individuals (dated by TCRdb to the early 2020s). Context from the whole study: A couple of women and three men aged 18 to 49 years were included in the cohort. For each donor, three plates each were used for CD4 naive and CD4 memory, two plates were used for CD8 naive, and one plate was used for CD8 memory. To estimate repertoire size and how much clonotype sharing occurs between individuals, the study deeply sequenced the blood TCR repertoires of several healthy adults. To increase sequencing depth and limit assay-specific biases, TCR repertoire library preparation and sequencing were carried out by different laboratories using diverse techniques. Each donor's leukapheresis produced roughly between roughly 0.85 and 10 billion PBMCs. Study-wide findings and limitations: Incomplete sequencing was indicated by rarefaction of sorted-subset datasets, despite the large sequencing depth. Naive subsets generally had larger estimated clonotype richness than memory subsets did. The small number of donors limited the genetic and exposure-history diversity represented. Pairwise subsampling indicated that sequencing depth was expected to affect the degree of clonotype sharing among donors. Higher generation probabilities were observed for clonotypes shared by all four sorted-subset donors than for non-shared clonotypes. Approximately 5% of naive CD4, 3.5% of naive CD8, approximately 2% of memory CD4, and roughly 0.4% of memory CD8 clonotypes were shared across a few donors. Sampling was restricted to blood, and TCR repertoires in tissues likely differ from the TCR repertoires found in blood.

The donors were healthy, HIV-negative adults with no recently reported acute infections or vaccinations. All donors were Caucasian adults living in Nashville, Tennessee, USA. CD4+ T cells were enriched through magnetic negative selection, after which naive cells were positively selected on CD45RA and the remaining negative fraction served as the memory subset. Blood was obtained by leukapheresis, after which PBMCs were separated by Ficoll-Histopaque density gradient centrifugation and cryopreserved in liquid nitrogen vapor phase. Analytical flow cytometry was used to check the purity and quantity of every magnetically sorted T cell population. Each sorted fraction had its genomic DNA isolated and then quantified by UV absorbance on a Nanodrop 2000c. Using the deep immunoSEQ assay, TCR CDR3 regions were amplified from genomic DNA by multiplex PCR. Extracted genomic DNA from each cell subset was spread evenly across all wells of several immunoSEQ 96-well plates, with each plate serving as a replicate. For sorted subsets, each replicate PCR was loaded with roughly 190 ng genomic DNA, equivalent to 30,000 or so T cell genomes. Purified libraries were measured with a Qubit 3.0 fluorometer, size-checked on a Bioanalyzer 2100, and measured again with the KAPA Library Quantification kit. Each immunoSEQ 96-well plate was sequenced on its own single-read 150-cycle Illumina NextSeq 550 flow cell. In the paper's pipeline: Because the immunoSEQ output included only junctional sequences and no quality scores, the filtering could not be the same as the filtering used for full-length reads. To assign V/J genes and CDR3, sequences were annotated using PyIR, a Python wrapper for IgBLAST v1.9, with IMGT germline references. Reads with weak V/J assignments (E-value above 1e-6), missing CDR3, stop codons, out-of-frame junctions, or ambiguous translated residues were removed. V3J clonotypes were defined by identical inferred V gene, J gene, and CDR3 amino acid sequence. Percentage overlap between repertoires was computed as shared unique clonotypes divided by the size of the smaller repertoire. Repertoire richness was assessed with RTK rarefaction, the Chao1 estimator, and Recon v2.1 estimates of unobserved clonotypes. OLGA was used to compute generation probabilities for all TCRbeta clonotypes that the gDNA method yielded from a few donors. The table was pulled from immuneACCESS by TCRdb, which kept in-frame rearrangements only. Such tables lose some clones; where checked, under half of the loss comes from unresolved V genes, and the rest has no known cause. From that table come the V and J calls and clone size; the DNA was used to work out D and trimming. This sample lists roughly 1.5 million clones; approximately 98% were detected once. The leading ten clones occupy roughly 0.4% of the sample.

This sequence originates from a man younger than 45 in good health. Material: naive CD4+ T cells sorted from blood. In the paper's terms, the cell subset or site label means: CD45RA+ positively selected.

CDR3 reads: CASRPTGVGETQYF. The nucleotide sequence is TGCGCCAGCAGACCGACAGGGGTCGGGGAGACCCAGTACTTC. Recombination connected TRBV5-1 to TRBJ2-5; the junction holds 8 bases that match TRBD1. Taken from the germline V gene, the CDR1 and CDR2 loops are SGHRS and YFSETQ. Trimming removed 5 bases from V and 5 bases from J; the gene matches leave 8 bases unexplained. Inclusive of the bounding cysteine and phenylalanine, the CDR3 is 14 residues long. The retained sequence is limited to the CDR3, 42 bases, with the frame set at the first base.